The rows below give T cell receptor beta chains drawn from one sample of a study of blood T cell repertoires in COVID-19. Assay used: immunoSEQ multiplex PCR; TCRdb lists only in-frame clones, some missing. This table has 180,000 or so clones, 80% to 90% appearing once. The sample comprised peripheral blood. The receptors derive from a man in his sixties with acute or convalescent COVID-19. Each CDR3 is given with its conserved first and last residue. Each record gives: J gene, clone size, V gene, D gene, CDR3 DNA, CDR3 protein. D genes are given only for firm matches. Some rows have no size entry. The others give once, few or many, or a class for an expanded clone.

J: TRBJ1-1; size: once; V: TRBV28; D: TRBD1; DNA: TGTGCCAGCAGTCCCCGGGACAGGGTGCTCACTGAAGCTTTCTTT; CDR3: CASSPRDRVLTEAFF
J: TRBJ2-1; size: -; V: TRBV6-1; D: TRBD2; DNA: TGTGCCAGCAGTGCGGGGAGACTAGCGGGGATAGGCTTTGAGCAGTTCTTC; CDR3: CASSAGRLAGIGFEQFF
J: TRBJ2-7; size: -; V: TRBV30; D: TRBD2; DNA: TGTGCCTGGAGTGTAGGGCTAGCGGGAATCGACGAGCAGTACTTC; CDR3: CAWSVGLAGIDEQYF
J: TRBJ2-1; size: -; V: TRBV28; D: TRBD2; DNA: TGTGCCAGCACCCCTTCCGGGGGGGCTTCCTACAATGAGCAGTTCTTC; CDR3: CASTPSGGASYNEQFF
J: TRBJ1-2; size: -; V: TRBV28; D: -; DNA: TGTGCCAGCAGTACAGTTACAGGGATCCCTAACTATGGCTACACCTTC; CDR3: CASSTVTGIPNYGYTF
J: TRBJ1-2; size: -; V: TRBV15; D: -; DNA: TGTGCCACCAGCTTGACTGATAACTATGGCTACACCTTC; CDR3: CATSLTDNYGYTF
J: TRBJ2-1; size: -; V: TRBV6-5; D: TRBD1; DNA: TGTGCCAGCAGTTCCTTCGGGACAGTTGACAATGAGCAGTTCTTC; CDR3: CASSSFGTVDNEQFF
J: TRBJ2-7; size: -; V: TRBV7-2; D: -; DNA: TGTGCCAGCAGCGTCTCGGACAATCGAGTCTACGAGCAGTACTTC; CDR3: CASSVSDNRVYEQYF
J: TRBJ1-5; size: -; V: TRBV28; D: TRBD1; DNA: TGTGCCAGCACCCTAGGGGGGACAGCGCCAAATCAGCCCCAGCATTTT; CDR3: CASTLGGTAPNQPQHF
J: TRBJ2-2; size: few; V: TRBV9; D: TRBD2; DNA: TGTGCCAGCAGCCCCCGACTAGCTGTAGGCACCGGGGAGCTGTTTTTT; CDR3: CASSPRLAVGTGELFF
J: TRBJ1-4; size: -; V: TRBV5-4; D: TRBD1; DNA: TGTGCCAGCAGCTTCCGACAGGGGGCTAATGAAAAACTGTTTTTT; CDR3: CASSFRQGANEKLFF
J: TRBJ2-3; size: -; V: TRBV19; D: -; DNA: TGTGCCAGTAGTACCCGGACTAGCACAGATACGCAGTATTTT; CDR3: CASSTRTSTDTQYF
J: TRBJ2-7; size: -; V: TRBV9; D: -; DNA: TGTGCCAGCAGCCCCAGACTGGCGAATTCCTACGAGCAGTACTTC; CDR3: CASSPRLANSYEQYF
J: TRBJ2-1; size: -; V: TRBV19; D: TRBD1; DNA: TGTGCCAGTATTGGAGGGACAGGTTTCTACAATGAGCAGTTCTTC; CDR3: CASIGGTGFYNEQFF
J: TRBJ2-3; size: -; V: TRBV24-1; D: -; DNA: TGTGCCACCAGCCATCTCGAGGGCCCCACAGATACGCAGTATTTT; CDR3: CATSHLEGPTDTQYF
J: TRBJ1-6; size: -; V: TRBV2; D: -; DNA: TGTGCCAGCAGTGAAGGATCGGTAGGGGTAATTTCACCCCTCCACTTT; CDR3: CASSEGSVGVISPLHF
J: TRBJ2-3; size: -; V: TRBV7-2; D: TRBD2; DNA: TGTGCCAGCAGCTTAGCGTTGAGCGGGAGGGGGGCAGATACGCAGTATTTT; CDR3: CASSLALSGRGADTQYF
J: TRBJ2-5; size: -; V: TRBV3-1/TRBV3-2; D: -; DNA: TGTGCCAGCAGCCATGTGACGACTCTTCGAGAGACCCAGTACTTC; CDR3: CASSHVTTLRETQYF
J: TRBJ2-1; size: -; V: TRBV5-1; D: -; DNA: TGCGCCAGCAGCTTGGATACCCACTCCAATGAGCAGTTCTTC; CDR3: CASSLDTHSNEQFF
J: TRBJ1-2; size: -; V: TRBV10-3; D: -; DNA: TGTGCCATCAGTGAGTCGGAAAACCGTCAGGTAACCTTC; CDR3: CAISESENRQVTF
J: TRBJ1-2; size: -; V: TRBV29-1; D: -; DNA: TGCAGCGTTGGGTTAGGCAGCGTATATGGCTACACCTTC; CDR3: CSVGLGSVYGYTF
J: TRBJ1-1; size: -; V: TRBV6-5; D: -; DNA: TGTGCCAGCAGGCGAACCATGAACACTGAAGCTTTCTTT; CDR3: CASRRTMNTEAFF
J: TRBJ1-1; size: -; V: TRBV30; D: TRBD1; DNA: TGTGCCTGGGGACAGGACAGGAACACTGAAGCTTTCTTT; CDR3: CAWGQDRNTEAFF
J: TRBJ1-1; size: -; V: TRBV5-1; D: -; DNA: TGCGCCAGCAGCGCCCCAGGGCCAAGCACTGAAGCTTTCTTT; CDR3: CASSAPGPSTEAFF
J: TRBJ1-1; size: many; V: TRBV7-9; D: -; DNA: TGTGCCAGCAGCCACAGGGTCGGAAACACTGAAGCTTTCTTT; CDR3: CASSHRVGNTEAFF
J: TRBJ2-7; size: -; V: TRBV5-6; D: TRBD1; DNA: TGTGCCAGCAGCCCGCTAGGACAGGGAATCTACGAGCAGTACTTC; CDR3: CASSPLGQGIYEQYF
J: TRBJ2-2; size: -; V: TRBV4-1; D: -; DNA: TGCGCCAGCAGCCAAGGGGCCGCCTCTCGGACCGGGGAGCTGTTTTTT; CDR3: CASSQGAASRTGELFF
J: TRBJ1-2; size: -; V: TRBV28; D: -; DNA: TGTGCCAGCAATCGATTCGGACGCGGGGAGGGCTACACCTTC; CDR3: CASNRFGRGEGYTF
J: TRBJ2-4; size: -; V: TRBV5-1; D: TRBD1; DNA: TGCGCCAGCAGCCCGGGACAGGGGGAGGGAGGAAACATTCAGTACTTC; CDR3: CASSPGQGEGGNIQYF
J: TRBJ1-3; size: -; V: TRBV30; D: -; DNA: TGTGCCTGGGGGGGGCCCTCTCTCTCTGGAAACACCATATATTTT; CDR3: CAWGGPSLSGNTIYF
J: TRBJ1-4; size: -; V: TRBV18; D: TRBD1; DNA: TGTGCCAGCTCACCTTCGAGACAGGGGGATGGAAAACTGTTTTTT; CDR3: CASSPSRQGDGKLFF
J: TRBJ2-5; size: -; V: TRBV3-1/TRBV3-2; D: TRBD2; DNA: TGTGCCAGCAGCCCCCGGACTAGCGGACAAGAGACCCAGTACTTC; CDR3: CASSPRTSGQETQYF
J: TRBJ2-5; size: -; V: TRBV5-1; D: -; DNA: TGCGCCAGCAGCTTCGAGGAGTACCAAGAGACCCAGTACTTC; CDR3: CASSFEEYQETQYF
J: TRBJ2-7; size: -; V: TRBV30; D: TRBD2; DNA: TGTGCCTGGAGTGTACGGGGGGGTTCCCAGGGCCGCGAGCAGTACTTC; CDR3: CAWSVRGGSQGREQYF
J: TRBJ2-7; size: -; V: TRBV10-1; D: TRBD1; DNA: TGCGCCAGCAGTACAGGGGGCGGCTACGAGCAGTACTTC; CDR3: CASSTGGGYEQYF
J: TRBJ2-2; size: few; V: TRBV5-1; D: TRBD1; DNA: TGCGCCAGCAGCACGACAGGGGCCAACACCGGGGAGCTGTTTTTT; CDR3: CASSTTGANTGELFF
J: TRBJ2-5; size: many; V: TRBV24-1; D: -; DNA: TGTGCCACCAGTGACACGGGGAGGTTCGAGGAGACCCAGTACTTC; CDR3: CATSDTGRFEETQYF
J: TRBJ2-2; size: -; V: TRBV7-9; D: TRBD1; DNA: TGTGCCACCGGGACAGCGAACACGAACACCGGGGAGCTGTTTTTT; CDR3: CATGTANTNTGELFF
J: TRBJ2-1; size: -; V: TRBV5-4; D: TRBD2; DNA: TGTGCCAGCAGCGCCCCCTCTAGCGGGAGCGGCAATGAGCAGTTCTTC; CDR3: CASSAPSSGSGNEQFF
J: TRBJ1-2; size: -; V: TRBV29-1; D: TRBD1; DNA: TGCAGCGTTGGTCAGACAGGGAGAGGCCCGGCTGGCTACACCTTC; CDR3: CSVGQTGRGPAGYTF
J: TRBJ1-2; size: -; V: TRBV9; D: -; DNA: TGTGCCAGCAGCTCTCGTCGCGGGGGGGTGAATGGCTACACCTTC; CDR3: CASSSRRGGVNGYTF
J: TRBJ2-5; size: -; V: TRBV29-1; D: -; DNA: TGCAGCGTTGGATTAGCGGTTAACCAAGAGACCCAGTACTTC; CDR3: CSVGLAVNQETQYF
J: TRBJ1-6; size: -; V: TRBV5-1; D: -; DNA: TGCGCCAGCAGTTTGACGCAGGTCCATAATTCACCCCTCCACTTT; CDR3: CASSLTQVHNSPLHF
J: TRBJ2-3; size: -; V: TRBV18; D: TRBD2; DNA: TGTGCCAGCTCACCACCGGGACTAGCGGGAGTTAATGAAGGCACAGATACGCAGTATTTT; CDR3: CASSPPGLAGVNEGTDTQYF
J: TRBJ1-1; size: -; V: TRBV5-1; D: -; DNA: TGCGCCAGCAGGGGAGGGGCAACGGCGAACACTGAAGCTTTCTTT; CDR3: CASRGGATANTEAFF
J: TRBJ1-5; size: -; V: TRBV6-6; D: -; DNA: TGTGCCAGCGGACAGAACAATCAGCCCCAGCATTTT; CDR3: CASGQNNQPQHF
J: TRBJ1-1; size: once; V: TRBV28; D: -; DNA: TGTGCCAGCAACAGACAGCTGAACACTGAAGCTTTCTTT; CDR3: CASNRQLNTEAFF
J: TRBJ2-2; size: -; V: TRBV10-1; D: -; DNA: TGCGCCAGCAGTCAGGGTGCGTCGACCGGGGAGCTGTTTTTT; CDR3: CASSQGASTGELFF
J: TRBJ2-1; size: once; V: TRBV9; D: TRBD1; DNA: TGTGCCAGCAGCGTAGTAGTGACAGGGGGGCAGTTCTTC; CDR3: CASSVVVTGGQFF
J: TRBJ2-1; size: -; V: TRBV5-4; D: TRBD2; DNA: TGTGCCAGCAGCTGGACTAGCGGGAGTAATGAGCAGTTCTTC; CDR3: CASSWTSGSNEQFF
J: TRBJ2-2; size: -; V: TRBV5-1; D: TRBD1; DNA: TGCGCCAGTGATTCTACAGGGGCGAACACCGGGGAGCTGTTTTTT; CDR3: CASDSTGANTGELFF
J: TRBJ2-3; size: few; V: TRBV11-2; D: -; DNA: TGTGCCAGCAGCAGCCTAACAGATACGCAGTATTTT; CDR3: CASSSLTDTQYF
J: TRBJ1-4; size: -; V: TRBV30; D: -; DNA: TGTGCCTGGAAGGGACTCTTTAATGAAAAACTGTTTTTT; CDR3: CAWKGLFNEKLFF